The present T cell receptor beta chain was sequenced within a study of cytotoxic CD8 clonotypes in ibrutinib-treated CLL. Looking at the study overall: After a median of about 62 months, 14 patients stayed remitted and some 12 progressed; responses had been partial in approximately 24 and complete in 2.

The V end lost 2 bases, the J end lost 3 bases, and 19 bases lay between the germline ends. The germline V gene has CDR1 LGHNA and CDR2 YNFKEQ. This CDR3 region has 17 residues. The intended depth for sequencing was 1 in 200,000 to 1 in 1 million T cells. Sequencing used immunoSEQ multiplex PCR; TCRdb keeps in-frame clones, though not all of them. Counted here are about 29,000 clones, about 76% occurring once; the ten biggest clones make up roughly 48%. With regard to this clone: Its target is unknown.

Study-level points and caveats: Sustained-remission and progressing patients were not sampled at matched times. Clonality increased at ibrutinib response and stayed stable in sustained remission. At progression, however, it fell back toward baseline.

This receptor was obtained from a human donor with chronic lymphocytic leukemia. The sequencing used PBMCs, collected after 36 months of ibrutinib treatment. The chain links TRBV4-2 to TRBJ1-1; a weak D match, TRBD1 (5 bases). The CDR3 DNA is TGTGCCAGCAGCCAAACCCCAGGGTTCGGACGGTACACTGAAGCTTTCTTT. It specifies CASSQTPGFGRYTEAFF.